What follows are 7 T cell receptor beta chains derived from one specimen sequenced in a study of T cell repertoires in cytomegalovirus infection. These receptors' targets are unknown. TCRdb re-derived calls from the reads in MiXCR, one entry per CDR3 protein. The top ten clones hold over 12% of a sample with fewer than 1,000,000 distinct CDR3 sequences, less than 40% of them seen once. Sequences were derived from cultured CD8+ T cells from PBMCs, sampled from culture after CMV antigen stimulation. These receptors all come from a human donor in good health (CMV status not recorded). Some clones in this sample may be carry-over from other donors' samples.

The chain combines TRBV12-3 or TRBV12-4 with TRBJ1-2; 7 bases align to TRBD1. V lost 4 bases, J lost 4 bases, and 9 bases stayed unmatched. This CDR3 has 15 residues. The CDR3 loop reads CASSSPRQGAYGYTF. CDR3 coding DNA: TGTGCCAGCAGTTCCCCTCGACAGGGCGCCTATGGCTACACCTTC.

V and J are TRBV7-4 and TRBJ2-2; 8 positions agree with TRBD1. The CDR3 length is 15 residues. CDR1 and CDR2 (germline): SGHVT, SQSDAQ. Trimming cost V 6 bases and J 3 bases; bases outside gene matches: 6. CDR3 bases: TGTGCCAGCAGATCAGGGACAGGAGACACCGGGGAGCTGTTTTTT. Protein sequence: CASRSGTGDTGELFF.

Concerning this clonotype: This may stem from a read error, because a much larger clone lies one nucleotide away. V and J are TRBV6-1 and TRBJ2-6; tentative D call: TRBD2 (6 bases). This CDR3 is 20 amino acids long. Per the germline V gene, CDR1 is MNHNS and CDR2 is SASEGT. The CDR3 nucleotides read TGTGCCAGCAGTAACCGGGGAGGTCTGGACTCCCACTCTAGGGCCAACGTCCTGACTTTC. Protein: CASSNRGGLDSHSRANVLTF.

This clonotype has only a few counts. For the CDR3, the DNA is TGCGCCAGCAGGGGCGCGGGATATGACGGGGAGCTGTTTTTT. It translates to CASRGAGYDGELFF. This sequence joins TRBV4-1 and TRBJ2-2; a weak D match, TRBD2 (6 bases). V was clipped by 6 bases and J by 7 bases, with 15 bases between them. The CDR3 spans 14 residues. Per germline, CDR1 MGHRA and CDR2 YSYEKL.

This clonotype was recorded a few times. The rearrangement uses TRBV27 and TRBJ1-2; D gene uncertain. There are 13 residues in the CDR3. V was pared by 5 bases and J by 3 bases, with 10 bases between. The germline V gene encodes CDR1 MNHEY and CDR2 SMNVEV (reference sequence). The CDR3 bases are TGTGCCAGCAGTCAAAGACGGGACTATGGCTACACCTTC. Translation gives CASSQRRDYGYTF.

This chain connects TRBV27 to TRBJ1-1; TRBD1 might be the D (6 bases). CDR1 and CDR2 from the germline V gene are MNHEY and SMNVEV (reference sequence). Trimming pared 4 bases from V and 9 bases from J, leaving 12 bases between. This CDR3 is built from 12 residues. Here the CDR3 DNA reads TGTGCCAGCAGTTGGTCGGGGGGGCAAGCTTTCTTT. Translation: CASSWSGGQAFF.

The V and J genes are TRBV7-9 and TRBJ2-2; D is unresolved. V was cut by 1 base and J by 7 bases, with 10 bases left in between. The germline gives CDR1 SEHNR, CDR2 FQNEAQ (reference sequence). CDR3 length: 14 amino acids. In DNA form, the CDR3 reads TGTGCCAGCAGCTTAGTGGAACCCGGCGGGGAGCTGTTTTTT. Translation: CASSLVEPGGELFF.